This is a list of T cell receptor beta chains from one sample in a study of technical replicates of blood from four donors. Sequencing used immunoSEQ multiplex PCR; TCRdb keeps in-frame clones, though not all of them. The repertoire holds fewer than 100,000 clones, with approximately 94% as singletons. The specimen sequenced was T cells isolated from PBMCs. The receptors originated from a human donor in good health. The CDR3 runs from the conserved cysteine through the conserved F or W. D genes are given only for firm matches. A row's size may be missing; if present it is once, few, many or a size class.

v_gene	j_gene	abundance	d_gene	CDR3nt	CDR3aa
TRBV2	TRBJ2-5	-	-	TGTGCCAGCAGGGGTTTAGGAGGGGAGACCCAGTACTTC	CASRGLGGETQYF
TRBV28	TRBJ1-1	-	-	TGTGCCAGCAGTTTTGTGAGGCCTGGCGGGACTGAAGCTTTCTTT	CASSFVRPGGTEAFF
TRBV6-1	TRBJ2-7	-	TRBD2	TGTGCCAGCAGTGTAGGACTAGCGGGGGGGAAGAGGGGTACTGTGCAGTACTTC	CASSVGLAGGKRGTVQYF
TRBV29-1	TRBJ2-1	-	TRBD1	TGCAGCGTTGCCTCGTCGACGGGACAGCTTTACAATGAGCAGTTCTTC	CSVASSTGQLYNEQFF
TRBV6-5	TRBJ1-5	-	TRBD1	TGTGCCAGCAGTTCCAGGGACAGAATCAATCAGCCCCAGCATTTT	CASSSRDRINQPQHF
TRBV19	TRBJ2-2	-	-	TGTGCCAGTAGTATCGGTTTGAACACCGGGGAGCTGTTTTTT	CASSIGLNTGELFF
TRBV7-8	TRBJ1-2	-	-	TGTGCCAGCAGCTTAATTACGGGGGGCGCTCACGGCTACACCTTC	CASSLITGGAHGYTF
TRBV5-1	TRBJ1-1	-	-	TGCGCCAGCAGCCTACAGGGGAACACTGAAGCTTTCTTT	CASSLQGNTEAFF
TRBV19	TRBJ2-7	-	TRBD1	TGTGCCACTCGACAGGGATCATCCTACGAGCAGTACTTC	CATRQGSSYEQYF
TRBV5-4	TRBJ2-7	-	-	TGTGCCAGCAGCTTGGCCGCTAGCCTCTCCTACGAGCAGTACTTC	CASSLAASLSYEQYF
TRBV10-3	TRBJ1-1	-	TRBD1	TGTGCCATCAGAGGGACAGGGTCAAACACTGAAGCTTTCTTT	CAIRGTGSNTEAFF
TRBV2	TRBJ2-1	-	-	TGTGCCAGCAGTGAAGCTCAGGGGTACAATGAGCAGTTCTTC	CASSEAQGYNEQFF
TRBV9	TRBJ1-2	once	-	TGTGCCAGCAGCGTAGACCTGCGGGGAGGCTACACCTTC	CASSVDLRGGYTF
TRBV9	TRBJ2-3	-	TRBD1	TGTGCCAGCTCTCTATGGGGCGTGGGACAGGATACGCAGTATTTT	CASSLWGVGQDTQYF
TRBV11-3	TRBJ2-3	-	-	TGTGCCAGCAGCTTAGAGAGAGGATCGGATACGCAGTATTTT	CASSLERGSDTQYF
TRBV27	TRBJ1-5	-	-	TGTGCCAGCAGTTACGGCCGGGGCAATCAGCCCCAGCATTTT	CASSYGRGNQPQHF
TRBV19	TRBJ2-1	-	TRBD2	TGTGCCAGTAGTACAATAGCGGGAGGGGCTATGAATGAGCAGTTCTTC	CASSTIAGGAMNEQFF
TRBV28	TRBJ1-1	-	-	TGTGCCAGCAGTTGGGACGTCAGGGACTCGCTTGGCACTGAAGCTTTCTTT	CASSWDVRDSLGTEAFF
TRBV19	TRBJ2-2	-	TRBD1	TGTGCCAGTAGTATATCAGGGGGCAGTGGGAACACCGGGGAGCTGTTTTTT	CASSISGGSGNTGELFF
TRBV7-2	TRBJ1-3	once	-	TGTGCCAGCAGCTTAAATCCCCTCGGCTCTGGAAACACCATATATTTT	CASSLNPLGSGNTIYF
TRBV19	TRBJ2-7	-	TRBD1	TGTGCCAGTAGGCAGGGGGCGACGGAGCAGTACTTC	CASRQGATEQYF
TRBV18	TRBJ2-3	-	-	TGTGCCAGCTCACCCCGGGTCACAGATACGCAGTATTTT	CASSPRVTDTQYF
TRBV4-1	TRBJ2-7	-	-	TGCGCCAGCAGCCCCAGGGTTTTCTACGAGCAGTACTTC	CASSPRVFYEQYF
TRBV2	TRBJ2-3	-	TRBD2	TGTGCCAGCAGCGAGACTAGCATTGGAGATACGCAGTATTTT	CASSETSIGDTQYF
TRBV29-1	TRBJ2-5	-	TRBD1	TGCAGCGGAACCGGGACAGAGTACCAAGAGACCCAGTACTTC	CSGTGTEYQETQYF
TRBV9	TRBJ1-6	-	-	TGTGCCAGCAGGTCCCCGGGGATTAGCAATTCACCCCTCCACTTT	CASRSPGISNSPLHF
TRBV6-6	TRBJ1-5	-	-	TGTGCCAGCAGAAACGCAGGGGACGGTCAGCCCCAGCATTTT	CASRNAGDGQPQHF
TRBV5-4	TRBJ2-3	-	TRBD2	TGTGCCAGCAGCCACTTCCTTTTAGCGGGAGTGGGCACAGATACGCAGTATTTT	CASSHFLLAGVGTDTQYF
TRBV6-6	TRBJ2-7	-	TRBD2	TGTGCCAGCAAGCGGGAAGAAAACTCCTACGAGCAGTACTTC	CASKREENSYEQYF
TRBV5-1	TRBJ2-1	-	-	TGCGCCAGCAGCGAGGAACCCGGGAGAGCCTACAATGAGCAGTTCTTC	CASSEEPGRAYNEQFF
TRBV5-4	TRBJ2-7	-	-	TGTGCCAGCAGCTTGGGAGGCGGCTACGAGCAGTACTTC	CASSLGGGYEQYF
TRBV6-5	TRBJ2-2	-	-	TGTGCCAGCAGGAGATGGGGCCAGAGCACCGGGGAGCTGTTTTTT	CASRRWGQSTGELFF
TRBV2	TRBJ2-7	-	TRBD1	TGTGCCAGCAGCGAACAGGGGAACTACGAGCAGTACTTC	CASSEQGNYEQYF
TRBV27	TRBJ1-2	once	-	TGTGCCAGCAGTTTATTAGCAGGGGCTAGGGACTATGGCTACACCTTC	CASSLLAGARDYGYTF
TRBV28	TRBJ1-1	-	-	TGTGCCAGCAGTCCAGAATACACTGAAGCTTTCTTT	CASSPEYTEAFF
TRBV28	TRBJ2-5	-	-	TGTGCCAGCAGTCCGGACAGTCTGGGTGTTCCTACTTACCAAGAGACCCAGTACTTC	CASSPDSLGVPTYQETQYF
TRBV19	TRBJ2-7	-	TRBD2	TGTGCCAGTAGTATAGAGGCGGGGGCCTACGAGCAGTACTTC	CASSIEAGAYEQYF
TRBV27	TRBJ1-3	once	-	TGTGCCAGCAGTTTGCGAGGCGCTGGAAACACCATATATTTT	CASSLRGAGNTIYF
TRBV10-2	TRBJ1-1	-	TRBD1	TGCGCCAGCGGGACAGGGGGAACTGAAGCTTTCTTT	CASGTGGTEAFF
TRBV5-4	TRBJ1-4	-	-	TGTGCCAGCAGCTCGCCCGGGACAAACGAAAAACTGTTTTTT	CASSSPGTNEKLFF
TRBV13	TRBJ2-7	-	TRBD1	TGTGCCAGCAGTCGGGACAGCTTCTACGAGCAGTACTTC	CASSRDSFYEQYF
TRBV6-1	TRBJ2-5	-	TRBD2	TGTGCCAGCAACGCGGGGGTTGGGGAGACCCAGTACTTC	CASNAGVGETQYF
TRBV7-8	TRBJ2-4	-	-	TGTGCCAGCAGCTTATTATATTTGGGGCGGAAGAAAAACATTCAGTACTTC	CASSLLYLGRKKNIQYF
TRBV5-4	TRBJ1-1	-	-	TGTGCCAGCAGCTTTATGGGGGGCACTGAAGCTTTCTTT	CASSFMGGTEAFF
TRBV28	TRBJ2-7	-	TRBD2	TGTGCCAGCAGTTTACCCTTTGGGGCTAGCGGGGTATACGAGCAGTACTTC	CASSLPFGASGVYEQYF
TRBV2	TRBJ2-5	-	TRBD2	TGTGCCAGCAGTCCACCGTCGGGACTAGCGGGACAAGAGACCCAGTACTTC	CASSPPSGLAGQETQYF
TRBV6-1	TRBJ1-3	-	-	TGTGCCAGCAGTTCGGGGGACTCTGGAAACACCATATATTTT	CASSSGDSGNTIYF
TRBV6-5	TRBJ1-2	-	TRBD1	TGTGCCAGCAGTTACTCTTCGACAGGGAGCGGCTACACCTTC	CASSYSSTGSGYTF
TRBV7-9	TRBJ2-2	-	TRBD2	TGTGCCAGCAGCTCCGGTGGGGGACTAGTATCCGGGGAGCTGTTTTTT	CASSSGGGLVSGELFF
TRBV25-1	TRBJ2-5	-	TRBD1	TGTGCCAGCAGTGATCAGGGGGCCGGTGAGACCCAGTACTTC	CASSDQGAGETQYF
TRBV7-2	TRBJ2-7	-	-	TGTGCCAGCAGCTTAGCCCCAACAAGCTCCTACGAGCAGTACTTC	CASSLAPTSSYEQYF
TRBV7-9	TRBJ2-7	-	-	TGTGCCAGCACGGCGGCTTTCTCCTACGAGCAGTACTTC	CASTAAFSYEQYF
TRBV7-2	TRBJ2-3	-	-	TGTGCCAGCAGCTTGATAGCGGCTAGCACAGATACGCAGTATTTT	CASSLIAASTDTQYF